This T cell receptor beta chain was identified in a study of human T cells and chemical hapten exposure. The CDR3 extends over 15 amino acids. V was shortened by 3 bases and J by 7 bases, with 19 bases between the two germline ends. CDR1 and CDR2 (germline): SQVTM, ANQGSEA. This clonotype was counted many times. One entry per CDR3 protein results from TCRdb running MiXCR on the RACE reads. This sample has about 98,000 distinct CDR3 sequences, with 11% found just once. Time point reported: pre-sensitization, week 0. Specified treatment: therapeutic diphenylcyclopropenone sensitization with weekly scalp DPC.

This TCR was recovered from a woman aged 60 to 75 with alopecia areata. Some clones in this sample may be carry-over from other donors' samples. The source was whole blood, collected in connection with sensitization to the hapten diphenylcyclopropenone (DPC). V gene TRBV29-1 combines with J gene TRBJ2-1, with a possible D match to TRBD1 (5 bases). CDR3 coding DNA: TGCAGCGTTGAGGGGTTTGGCCAGGGTGTGAATGAGCAGTTCTTC. This encodes CSVEGFGQGVNEQFF.